This T cell receptor (beta chain) was sequenced for a study of T-cell memory formation after mild COVID-19. TCRdb analysed the 5' RACE reads with MiXCR anew, one entry per CDR3 protein. Of about 430,000 distinct CDR3 sequences in the sample, roughly a quarter were seen once. CDR3 length: 15 residues. J was trimmed by 0 bases and V by 3 bases; bases with no gene match: 6. The germline gives CDR1 DFQATT, CDR2 SNEGSKA (reference sequence). This clonotype was obtained from an adult woman who had mild COVID-19 (a few samples of this study predate the infection). Cell type and time point are not known. V usage is TRBV20-1 and J usage is TRBJ2-7; 9 bases match TRBD1. Sequencing was done on a sample of PBMCs or a T cell subset sorted from them (not recorded which). CDR3 region: CSARGTGYHSYEQYF. The CDR3, as DNA: TGCAGTGCTAGGGGGACAGGGTATCACTCCTACGAGCAGTACTTC.